This T cell receptor beta chain was identified during a study of blood T cell repertoires in COVID-19. Overall study context: The study drew acute and convalescent COVID-19 samples from the United States, Italy and Spain. Nucleic acid was either cDNA or gDNA, and it came from T cells, B-cell-depleted T cells, or PBMCs.

During active infection, Seattle patients enrolled and were then monitored through disease. The CDR3 has 15 residues. The V segment lost 6 bases and the J segment 4 bases; nucleotides outside the gene matches: 7. Germline loops: CDR1 MNHEY, CDR2 SVGAGI. In the original analysis: From reference gene primer amplification, estimates of nucleated cell counts were derived. Some clones are missing from TCRdb's copy, which holds only in-frame ones; the method was immunoSEQ multiplex PCR. The V and J calls and clone size come from that table; D and trimming were worked out from the DNA. This sample has 150,000 to 180,000 clones; roughly 83% occur once, and the top ten carry 9% to 13%.

The sequenced sample was peripheral blood. The sequence was collected from a woman aged 55-69 years with COVID-19, enrolled during active disease. This chain uses TRBV6-5 with TRBJ1-2, with TRBD1 matching over 11 bases. The CDR3 sequence: CASRQGQGASYGYTF. The CDR3 DNA is TGTGCCAGCAGACAAGGACAGGGGGCGTCCTATGGCTACACCTTC.